This TCR beta chain appears in the sequencing data of a study of cytomegalovirus exposure and HLA in healthy donors. Study-level findings and limits: A few V segments could not be told apart, such as TRBV6-2 and TRBV6-3, and were left out. V- and J-gene trimming in TCR beta was tied to a missense DCLRE1C variant by an analysis performed later.

With 60 Vbeta and 13 Jbeta primers, the PCR was carried out. The data were produced by immunoSEQ multiplex PCR, yet TCRdb's version contains in-frame clones alone and is incomplete. The sample records 170,000 or so clones, approximately 80% being singletons. Note on this clone: Its target is not known.

Healthy individuals who donated bone marrow served as the donors. The CDR3 is 14 amino acids. Trimming removed 0 bases at V and 6 bases at J, with 9 bases between. Per the germline V gene, CDR1 is SGHAT and CDR2 is FQNNGV. The sample taken for sequencing was PBMCs. The origin of this receptor is a woman between 45 and 65 years old in good health and CMV-seronegative. The V call is TRBV11-2, the J call TRBJ2-4; unclear D gene. Written as DNA, the CDR3 is TGTGCCAGCAGCTTAGAGCCGGGTGGAAACATTCAGTACTTC. Translation: CASSLEPGGNIQYF.